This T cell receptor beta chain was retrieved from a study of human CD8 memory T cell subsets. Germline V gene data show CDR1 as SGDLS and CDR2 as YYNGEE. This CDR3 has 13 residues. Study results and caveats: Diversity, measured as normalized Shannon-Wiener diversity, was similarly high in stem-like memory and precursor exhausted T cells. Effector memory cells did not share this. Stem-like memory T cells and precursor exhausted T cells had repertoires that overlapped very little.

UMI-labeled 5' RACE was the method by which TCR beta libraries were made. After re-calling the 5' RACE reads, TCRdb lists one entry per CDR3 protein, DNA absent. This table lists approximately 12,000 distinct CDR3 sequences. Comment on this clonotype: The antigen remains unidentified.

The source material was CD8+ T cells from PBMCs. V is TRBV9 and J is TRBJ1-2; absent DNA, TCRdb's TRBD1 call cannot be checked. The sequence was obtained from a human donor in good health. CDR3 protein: CASSPGRDYGYTF.